The clone carrying this TCR beta chain occurred a few times. The data were obtained in a study of T-cell reconstitution after alpha-beta-depleted transplantation in children. Unique molecular identifiers were built into the TCRbeta library. Via MiXCR, TCRdb re-called the PCR reads, giving one row per CDR3 protein. The sample yields roughly 100,000 distinct CDR3 sequences, about 7.5% seen once. Trimming pared 0 bases from V and 4 bases from J, leaving 10 bases between. This CDR3 contains 15 residues. Germline V CDR1 and CDR2: LGHNA, YSLEER. This receptor was identified in a boy between 2 and 10 years old with acute lymphoblastic leukemia, due to receive a stem cell transplant. Source: PBMCs, taken before TCRalphabeta/CD19-depleted stem cell transplant. The rearrangement links TRBV4-3 to TRBJ1-5; D is ambiguous. In DNA, the CDR3 is TGCGCCAGCAGCCAAGATCGTAGCAATAATCAGCCCCAGCATTTT. Its translation: CASSQDRSNNQPQHF.